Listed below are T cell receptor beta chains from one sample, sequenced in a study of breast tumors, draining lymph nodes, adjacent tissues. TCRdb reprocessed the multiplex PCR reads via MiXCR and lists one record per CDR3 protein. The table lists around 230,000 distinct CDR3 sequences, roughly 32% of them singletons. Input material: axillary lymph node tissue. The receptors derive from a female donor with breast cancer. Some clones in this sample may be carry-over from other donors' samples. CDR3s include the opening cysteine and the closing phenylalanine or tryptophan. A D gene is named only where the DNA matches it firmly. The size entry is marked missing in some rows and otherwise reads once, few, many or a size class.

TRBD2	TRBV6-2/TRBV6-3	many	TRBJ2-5	CASRSGGSVETQYF	TGTGCCAGCCGGTCTGGCGGGAGCGTTGAGACCCAGTACTTC
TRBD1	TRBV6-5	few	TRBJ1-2	CASSHSRGAGGYTF	TGTGCCAGCAGTCACTCCAGGGGGGCTGGTGGCTACACCTTC
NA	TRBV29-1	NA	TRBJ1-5	CSASSESGLNQPQHF	TGCAGCGCCAGCAGTGAGTCGGGGTTAAATCAGCCCCAGCATTTT
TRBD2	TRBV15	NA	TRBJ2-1	CATREGLAGGVKQFF	TGTGCCACCAGAGAGGGACTAGCGGGAGGGGTAAAGCAGTTCTTC
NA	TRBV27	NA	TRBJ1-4	CASSFQSYNEKLFF	TGTGCCAGCAGCTTTCAGTCCTATAATGAAAAACTGTTTTTT
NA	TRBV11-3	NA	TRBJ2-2	CASSHNNTGELFF	TGTGCCAGCAGCCATAACAACACAGGGGAGCTGTTTTTT
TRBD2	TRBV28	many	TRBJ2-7	CASSPRRDYRPIEQYF	TGTGCCAGCAGTCCCCGACGGGACTATCGCCCAATCGAGCAGTACTTC
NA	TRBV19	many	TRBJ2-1	CASSVLAPMGNEQFF	TGTGCCAGTAGCGTTCTAGCGCCCATGGGGAATGAGCAGTTCTTC
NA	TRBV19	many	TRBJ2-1	CASSIDTAGPYNEQFF	TGTGCCAGTAGTATAGATACGGCGGGGCCCTACAATGAGCAGTTCTTC
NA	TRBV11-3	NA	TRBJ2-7	CANSLDRFARSSYF	TGTGCCAACAGCTTAGATCGATTCGCGAGAAGCTCGTACTTC
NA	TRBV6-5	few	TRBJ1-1	CASSPRDANTEAFF	TGTGCCAGCAGTCCAAGGGACGCAAACACTGAAGCTTTCTTT
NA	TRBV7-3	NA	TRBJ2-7	CASSSPTAGSYEQYF	TGTGCCAGCAGCTCACCAACTGCTGGATCCTACGAGCAGTACTTC
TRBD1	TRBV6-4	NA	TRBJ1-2	CASRVDRSGQGVGYTF	TGTGCCAGCAGGGTGGACAGATCGGGACAGGGAGTAGGGTACACCTTC
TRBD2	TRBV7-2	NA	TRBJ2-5	CASSFQGGGTSGRGETQYF	TGTGCCAGCAGCTTTCAGGGCGGGGGAACTAGCGGGAGGGGTGAGACCCAGTACTTC
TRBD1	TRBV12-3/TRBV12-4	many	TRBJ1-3	CASSAHRGKSANTIYF	TGTGCCAGCAGTGCACACAGGGGGAAGTCGGCAAACACCATATATTTT
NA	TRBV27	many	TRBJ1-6	CATRRMSSYNSPLHF	TGTGCCACTAGACGGATGAGCTCCTATAATTCGCCCCTCCACTTT
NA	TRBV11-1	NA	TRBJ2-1	CASLTLRSYNEQFF	TGTGCCAGCTTAACGTTGCGCTCCTACAATGAGCAGTTCTTC
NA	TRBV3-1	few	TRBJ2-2	CASSALKGGTYTGELFF	TGTGCCAGCAGCGCCCTAAAGGGCGGGACATACACCGGGGAGCTGTTTTTT
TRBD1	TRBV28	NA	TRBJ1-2	CASSFSGTGDSLGGGYTF	TGTGCCAGCAGTTTCTCCGGGACAGGGGATTCCTTAGGAGGTGGCTACACCTTC
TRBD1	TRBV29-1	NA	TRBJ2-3	CSVDMTGASTDTQYF	TGCAGCGTTGACATGACAGGGGCGAGCACAGATACGCAGTATTTT
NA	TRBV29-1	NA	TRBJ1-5	CSVIDPRDNQPQHF	TGCAGCGTCATAGACCCTCGGGACAATCAGCCCCAGCATTTT
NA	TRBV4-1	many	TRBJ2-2	CASSNPPGAGELFF	TGCGCCAGCAGCAATCCCCCTGGGGCCGGGGAGCTGTTTTTT
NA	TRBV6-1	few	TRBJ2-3	CASSQNVIGTDTQYF	TGTGCCAGCAGTCAAAACGTCATAGGCACAGATACGCAGTATTTT
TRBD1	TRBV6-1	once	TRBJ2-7	CASSPTGTGGEQHF	TGTGCCAGCAGTCCAACCGGGACAGGGGGCGAGCAGCACTTC
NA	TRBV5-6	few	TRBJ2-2	CASSVSLSGVANTGELFF	TGTGCCAGCAGCGTCAGTCTTTCTGGGGTCGCGAACACCGGGGAGCTGTTTTTT
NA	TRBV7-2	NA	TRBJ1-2	CASSPSSAANYGYPF	TGTGCCAGCAGCCCCTCATCGGCAGCTAACTATGGCTACCCCTTC
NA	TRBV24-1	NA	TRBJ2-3	CATSDSREHTDTQYF	TGTGCCACCAGTGATAGTCGGGAACACACAGATACGCAGTATTTT
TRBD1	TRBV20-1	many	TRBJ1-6	CSARDRAGGTAFAPLHF	TGCAGTGCTAGAGATCGGGCAGGGGGCACAGCTTTTGCACCCCTCCACTTT
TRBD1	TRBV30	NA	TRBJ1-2	CAWSARDSYYGYTF	TGTGCCTGGAGTGCCCGGGACAGCTACTATGGCTACACCTTC
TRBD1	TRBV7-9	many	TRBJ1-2	CASSSTGTGAGSYPF	TGTGCCAGCAGTTCCACCGGGACAGGGGCCGGGAGCTACCCCTTC
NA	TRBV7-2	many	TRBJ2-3	CASSLRNADTQYF	TGTGCCAGCAGCTTACGTAACGCAGATACGCAGTATTTT
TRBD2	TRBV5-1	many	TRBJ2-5	CASSSPGGQETQYF	TGCGCCAGCAGCTCCCCGGGGGGACAAGAGACCCAGTACTTC
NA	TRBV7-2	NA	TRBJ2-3	CASSLDYSSTDTQYF	TGTGCCAGCAGCTTGGACTACTCTAGCACAGATACGCAGTATTTT
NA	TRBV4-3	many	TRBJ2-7	CASSQDPGVSYEQYF	TGCGCCAGCAGCCAAGATCCCGGGGTCTCCTACGAGCAGTACTTC
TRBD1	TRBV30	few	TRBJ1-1	CASVGTGGEAFF	TGTGCCTCCGTCGGGACAGGCGGTGAAGCTTTCTTT
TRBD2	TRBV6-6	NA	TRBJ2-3	CASSYRTSGSYNEQYF	TGTGCCAGCAGTTACAGGACTAGCGGGAGTTACAATGAGCAGTATTTT
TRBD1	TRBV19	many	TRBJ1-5	CASRLRDSQPQHF	TGTGCCAGTAGACTCCGGGACAGTCAGCCCCAGCATTTT
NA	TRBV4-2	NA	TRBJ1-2	CASSQDGTLYGYAF	TGTGCCAGCAGCCAAGACGGGACCTTGTATGGCTACGCCTTC
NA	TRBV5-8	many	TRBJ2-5	CASSFDQETQYF	TGTGCCAGCAGCTTCGACCAAGAGACCCAGTACTTC
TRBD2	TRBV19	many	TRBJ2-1	CASSILAGYGTSSYNEQFF	TGTGCCAGTAGTATTCTAGCGGGGTATGGGACGAGCTCCTACAATGAGCAGTTCTTC
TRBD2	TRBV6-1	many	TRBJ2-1	CASSGGLAGNNEQFF	TGTGCCAGCAGTGGGGGACTAGCGGGAAACAATGAGCAGTTCTTC
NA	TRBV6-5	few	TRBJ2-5	CVSSYSGGLGETQYF	TGTGTCAGCAGTTACTCTGGGGGTTTGGGGGAGACCCAGTACTTC
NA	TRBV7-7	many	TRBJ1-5	CASSLALLAKAHQPQHF	TGTGCTAGCAGCTTAGCGCTATTGGCGAAAGCCCATCAGCCCCAGCATTTT
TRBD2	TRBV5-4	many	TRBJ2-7	CASSSGTSGITYEQYF	TGTGCCAGCAGCTCGGGGACTAGCGGGATAACCTACGAGCAGTACTTC
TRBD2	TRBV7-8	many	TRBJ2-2	CASSPPRWGGQNTGELFF	TGTGCCAGCAGCCCCCCCCGGTGGGGAGGGCAGAACACCGGGGAGCTGTTTTTT
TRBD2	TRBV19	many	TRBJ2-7	CASSALLADEQYF	TGTGCCAGTAGTGCCCTCCTAGCGGACGAGCAGTACTTC
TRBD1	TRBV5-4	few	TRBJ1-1	CASSLGGGYVSEAFF	TGTGCCAGCAGCTTGGGAGGGGGCTATGTGTCTGAAGCTTTCTTT
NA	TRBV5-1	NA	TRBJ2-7	CASSALPGFGKSYEQYF	TGCGCCAGCAGCGCCCTACCAGGGTTTGGCAAGTCCTACGAGCAGTACTTC
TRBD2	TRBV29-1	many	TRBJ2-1	CSVERLAGDEQFF	TGCAGCGTTGAAAGACTAGCGGGAGATGAGCAGTTCTTC
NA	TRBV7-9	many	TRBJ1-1	CASSLPSGTTEAFF	TGTGCCAGCAGCTTACCCTCCGGGACCACTGAAGCTTTCTTT
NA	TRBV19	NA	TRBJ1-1	CASSISGEGTEAFF	TGTGCCAGTAGTATATCAGGGGAGGGCACTGAAGCTTTCTTT
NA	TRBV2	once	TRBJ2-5	CASSEQRQETQYF	TGTGCCAGCAGTGAACAGCGGCAAGAGACCCAGTACTTC
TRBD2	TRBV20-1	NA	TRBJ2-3	CSASGGLAGPDTQYF	TGCAGTGCTAGCGGAGGACTAGCGGGACCAGATACGCAGTATTTT
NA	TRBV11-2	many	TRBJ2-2	CASSFGLVRAGELFF	TGTGCCAGCAGCTTCGGGCTAGTGAGAGCCGGGGAGCTGTTTTTT
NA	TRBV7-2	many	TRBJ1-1	CASSPTGLRNTEAFF	TGTGCCAGCAGCCCCACCGGACTTAGGAACACTGAAGCTTTCTTT
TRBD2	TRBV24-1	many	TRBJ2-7	CATSDSGGNFGTSGRESPYEQYF	TGTGCCACCAGTGATTCTGGGGGAAATTTTGGGACTAGCGGGAGGGAAAGCCCCTACGAGCAGTACTTC